This TCR beta chain originates from a study of CD8+CD57+ T cells in acquired aplastic anemia. The CDR3 totals 16 residues. Trimming left V 5 bases short and J 0 bases short, with 15 bases between. The template used for profiling TCR beta VDJ and CDR3 was genomic DNA. TCRdb reprocessed the reads via MiXCR and lists one record per CDR3 protein. The sample holds 250,000 to 350,000 distinct CDR3 sequences; 55% to 60% are singletons and the top ten take approximately 8%. The sample consisted of sorted CD4+, CD8+, or CD8+CD57+ T cells (not recorded which) from PBMCs. V usage is TRBV12-3 or TRBV12-4 and J usage is TRBJ2-3; perhaps TRBD2 as D (6 bases). The clonotype comes from a human donor with severe aplastic anemia or a healthy control (not recorded which). The CDR3 spells CASSGGPGVSTDTQYF. Written as DNA, the CDR3 is TGTGCCAGCAGTGGCGGTCCGGGAGTCAGCACAGATACGCAGTATTTT.